Below are 31 T cell receptor beta chains sequenced from a single sample in a study of T cells in women clearing cervical HPV infection. Repertoires were generated with immunoSEQ multiplex PCR, while TCRdb's copy carries only in-frame clones and drops some. The table for this sample gives about 22,000 clones. The material sequenced was blood buffy coat. Receptors originate from a woman between 18 and 70 years old with a cervical HPV16 infection that either progressed to CIN3+ or cleared (not recorded which).

About this clone itself: The CDR3 extends 3 residues past the end of the read, so its final part is completed from the germline J gene. The genes are TRBV20-1 and TRBJ1-4; TRBD1 might be the D (6 bases). CDR1 and CDR2 (germline): DFQATT, SNEGSKA (reference sequence). This CDR3 is 15 amino acids long. The ends were cut back, 4 bases at V and 5 bases at J, with 17 bases in the middle. This chain's CDR3 is CSAMGATSQNEKLFF. The CDR3 DNA, read in part, is TGCAGTGCTATGGGGGCGACATCCCAAAATGAAAAA.

With respect to this clone: The sequenced fragment ends 3 residues before the CDR3 boundary, so the rest is inferred from the germline J gene. This chain uses TRBV29-1 with TRBJ2-2; 10 positions match TRBD1. The length of the CDR3 is 14 residues. Germline CDR1 SQVTM, CDR2 ANQGSEA. Trimming removed 6 bases from V and 6 bases from J; junction bases left unmatched: 7. CDR3 sequence reads: CSVRRDRGSGELFF. The CDR3 DNA, read in part, is TGCAGCGTCCGCCGGGACAGGGGTTCCGGGGAG.

A note on this clone: The CDR3 end falls 3 residues outside the read, so it is completed with the germline J gene. The rearrangement links TRBV30 to TRBJ2-3; 10 positions agree with TRBD2. CDR3 length equals 17 residues. Germline V gene lookup returns CDR1 GTSNPN and CDR2 SVGIG (reference sequence). V dropped 3 bases and J dropped 2; count of bases not matched to a gene: 11. CDR3 DNA, as far as it was read: TGTGCCTGGAGCCTAGCGGGAGCCCCTAGGTACACAGATACG. Translating it yields CAWSLAGAPRYTDT. The complete CDR3 sequence is CAWSLAGAPRYTDTQYF.

Of note for this clone: The read halts 3 residues ahead of the CDR3 end, with the missing end drawn from the germline J gene. The chain is built from TRBV3-1 (or the pseudogene TRBV3-2) and TRBJ2-3, with D possibly being TRBD1 (6 bases). This CDR3 contains 16 residues. The ends were cut back, 4 bases at V and 2 bases at J, with 16 bases in the middle. Germline CDR1 is LGHDT and CDR2 is YNNKEL (reference sequence). Here the CDR3 reads CASSPLFGDNTDTQYF. The CDR3 bases that were read are TGTGCCAGCAGCCCATTATTCGGGGACAACACAGATACG.

A word on this clone: Coverage ceases 3 residues before the CDR3 finishes, and the germline J gene fills in the end. The chain employs TRBV20-1 and TRBJ1-1; D is perhaps TRBD1 (5 bases). Trimming removed 6 bases at V and 4 bases at J, with 18 bases between. Per germline, CDR1 DFQATT and CDR2 SNEGSKA (reference sequence). This CDR3 has 14 residues. The CDR3 protein is CSAGAAMGGTEAFF. The CDR3 bases that were read are TGCAGTGCCGGGGCGGCAATGGGGGGCACTGAA.

About this clone itself: The CDR3 end lies 3 residues beyond the end of the read and is filled in from the germline J gene. The chain links TRBV7-3 to TRBJ1-1; D is ambiguous. Trimming pared 5 bases from V and 4 bases from J, leaving 11 bases between. CDR3 length equals 13 residues. The germline gives CDR1 SGHTA, CDR2 FQGTGA. The CDR3 DNA, read in part, is TGTGCCAGCAGCCTACTAAGGAGCACTGAA. Its translation is CASSLLRSTE. The entire CDR3 protein reads CASSLLRSTEAFF. The full variable domain, with the rest looked up from reference TRBV7-3 and TRBJ1-1, is GAGVSQTPSNKVTEKGKYVELRCDPISGHTALYWYRQSLGQGPEFLIYFQGTGAADDSGLPNDRFFAVRPEGSVSTLKIQRTERGDSAVYLCASSLLRSTEAFFGQGTRLTVV.

With regard to this clone: The CDR3 end is not reached by the read, which stops 3 residues before it; the germline J gene fills it in. This chain connects TRBV19 to TRBJ1-2, with 7 bases that match TRBD1. Germline V lookup: CDR1 LNHDA, CDR2 SQIVND (reference sequence). The CDR3 has 15 residues. V lost 4 bases and J lost 7; bases outside the gene matches: 12. This chain's CDR3 is CASSSSVQAGGGYTF. The DNA read from the CDR3 is TGTGCCAGTAGTAGCTCCGTGCAGGCAGGGGGTGGC.

In regard to this clone: The read ends 3 residues before the CDR3 terminus; that terminus is restored from the germline J gene. The chain uses TRBV20-1 and TRBJ1-6, with D possibly matching TRBD1 (6 bases). Trimming cost V 3 bases and J 8 bases, with 14 bases left between them. This CDR3 region has 14 residues. Germline-derived CDR1 and CDR2 are DFQATT and SNEGSKA (reference sequence). CDR3 amino acids: CSARTGYGYSPLHF. The DNA read from the CDR3 is TGCAGTGCTAGGACAGGCTATGGTTATTCACCC.

Concerning this clone: The observed sequence ends 3 residues before the CDR3 terminus, with the missing tail filled in from the germline J gene. The genes are TRBV18 and TRBJ2-6; D not certain. Trimming took off 8 bases at V and 0 bases at J, with 5 bases between the two ends. There are 13 residues in the CDR3. Germline lookup yields CDR1 KGHSH and CDR2 LQKENI. The covered CDR3 bases are TGTGCCAGCACCTACTCTGGGGCCAACGTC. This sequence encodes CASTYSGANV. The entire CDR3 protein reads CASTYSGANVLTF.

Remarks on this clone: The sequence runs out 3 residues before the end of the CDR3; the remainder is reconstructed from the germline J gene. The chain uses TRBV5-1 and TRBJ1-3, with D possibly matching TRBD1 (6 bases). The CDR3 is made up of 15 amino acids. Germline loops: CDR1 SGHRS, CDR2 YFSETQ. Trimming pared 1 base from V and 2 bases from J, leaving 10 bases between. CDR3 loop: CASSLTRGPGNTIYF. The covered CDR3 bases are TGCGCCAGCAGCTTGACCAGGGGCCCTGGAAACACC.

As for this clone: From the germline J gene comes the end of the CDR3, since the read stops 3 residues before it. The rearrangement joins TRBV10-2 to TRBJ1-4, with 10 bases lining up with TRBD1. Per germline, CDR1 WSHSY and CDR2 SAAADI. The CDR3 totals 16 residues. The trim removed 4 bases at V and 1 base at J, leaving 3 bases unmatched. CDR3 bases read: TGCGCCAGCAGTGGCGGGGACAGGGGAACTAATGAAAAA. Amino acid sequence: CASSGGDRGTNEK. The entire CDR3 reads CASSGGDRGTNEKLFF.

With respect to this clone: The read comes to an end 3 residues before the CDR3 does, leaving the germline J gene to fill in the end. The chain joins TRBV12-3 or TRBV12-4 to TRBJ2-7; TRBD2 aligns across 7 bases. The CDR3 length is 15 residues. With V trimmed by 3 bases and J by 0 bases, 5 bases remained unmatched. CDR3 bases read: TGTGCCAGCAGTTTTAGCGGGCCCGTCTCCTACGAG. It encodes CASSFSGPVSYE. The whole CDR3 protein is CASSFSGPVSYEQYF.

Regarding this clone: The read terminates 3 residues before the CDR3 end, so the remaining end is supplied by the germline J gene. This chain links TRBV30 with TRBJ1-2; D call uncertain. The V and J ends lost 0 bases and 5 bases respectively, with 7 bases between them. CDR1 GTSNPN and CDR2 SVGIG come from the germline V gene (reference sequence). The CDR3 totals 12 residues. The CDR3 bases that were read are TGTGCCTGGAGTGTAGCCGGGTATGGC. Translation: CAWSVAGYG. The CDR3 as a whole reads CAWSVAGYGYTF.

Points on this clone: The DNA ends 3 residues before the CDR3 does, and the rest of the CDR3 is filled in from the germline J gene. The V gene is TRBV5-1, the J gene TRBJ2-3; 8 positions agree with TRBD1. The junction had 4 bases not matched to a gene; V was cut back by 0 bases and J by 1 base. This CDR3 spans 16 amino acids. CDR1 SGHRS and CDR2 YFSETQ come from the germline V gene. The CDR3 DNA, read in part, is TGCGCCAGCAGCTTGGTTGGACAGGGACGCACAGATACG. Amino acids: CASSLVGQGRTDT. The complete CDR3 sequence is CASSLVGQGRTDTQYF.

A remark on this clone: The CDR3 end falls 3 residues outside the read, so it is completed with the germline J gene. This chain links TRBV2 with TRBJ2-2; the match to TRBD1 covers 7 bases. This CDR3 spans 14 amino acids. From germline, CDR1 is SNHLY and CDR2 FYNNEI. J was trimmed by 0 bases and V by 7 bases; bases with no gene match: 2. The CDR3 bases that were read are TGTGCCAGCATCCAGGGGGCGAACACCGGGGAG. Protein product: CASIQGANTGE. From start to end, the CDR3 is CASIQGANTGELFF. Complete variable domain (other parts from reference TRBV2 and TRBJ2-2): EPEVTQTPSHQVTQMGQEVILRCVPISNHLYFYWYRQILGQKVEFLVSFYNNEISEKSEIFDDQFSVERPDGSNFTLKIRSTKLEDSAMYFCASIQGANTGELFFGEGSRLTVL.

Concerning this clone: The CDR3 end is not reached by the read, which stops 3 residues before it; the germline J gene fills it in. The rearrangement uses TRBV20-1 and TRBJ2-7; no reliable D call. CDR1 is DFQATT, CDR2 SNEGSKA, per germline (reference sequence). The CDR3 is made up of 14 amino acids. With 6 bases removed from V and 2 bases from J, the gap between germline ends came to 17 bases. CDR3 region: CSALMPGVTYEQYF. The sequenced CDR3 bases are TGCAGTGCCTTAATGCCGGGTGTAACCTACGAG.

Concerning this clone: The read ends 3 residues early relative to the CDR3; the germline J gene fills the gap. The chain employs TRBV30 and TRBJ2-3, with D unclear. The CDR3 spans 13 residues. Trimming removed 4 bases from V and 1 base from J, with 9 bases in between. The germline gives CDR1 GTSNPN, CDR2 SVGIG (reference sequence). The sequenced CDR3 bases are TGTGCCTGGACAGTGTCTGGCACAGATACG. Protein product: CAWTVSGTDT. From start to end, the CDR3 is CAWTVSGTDTQYF.

With respect to this clone: The observed sequence ends 3 residues before the CDR3 terminus, with the missing tail filled in from the germline J gene. The chain recombines TRBV11-2 with TRBJ2-1; D not resolved. From germline, CDR1 is SGHAT and CDR2 FQNNGV. The germline V and J ends were trimmed by 0 bases and 9 bases, with 12 bases remaining between them. This CDR3 has 14 residues. The chain's CDR3 is CASSLDPQMSEQFF. Partial CDR3 DNA: TGTGCCAGCAGCTTAGATCCCCAGATGAGTGAG.

As for this clone: The CDR3 end lies 3 residues beyond the end of the read and is filled in from the germline J gene. The chain is built from TRBV30 and TRBJ2-5; 7 nucleotides agree with TRBD2. Germline V gene lookup returns CDR1 GTSNPN and CDR2 SVGIG (reference sequence). Trimming at V came to 3 bases and at J to 5 bases, leaving 6 bases not matched to a gene. The CDR3 spans 13 residues. This chain's CDR3 is CAWRTGGGETQYF. CDR3 bases read: TGTGCCTGGAGGACTGGGGGGGGTGAGACC. Supplemented by reference TRBV30 and TRBJ2-5, the full variable domain reads SQTIHQWPATLVQPVGSPLSLECTVEGTSNPNLYWYRQAAGRGLQLLFYSVGIGQISSEVPQNLSASRPQDRQFILSSKKLLLSDSGFYLCAWRTGGGETQYFGPGTRLLVL.

Remarks on this clone: The CDR3 end is not reached by the read, which stops 3 residues before it; the germline J gene fills it in. J is TRBJ2-4 and V is TRBV18; no reliable D call. Looked up from germline, CDR1 is KGHSH and CDR2 is LQKENI. The CDR3 is 11 residues long. CDR3 bases read: TGTGCCAGCTCGGGCAAGGATGGT. Protein: CASSGKDG. The CDR3 in full is CASSGKDGQYF.

Notes on this clone: The observed sequence ends 3 residues before the CDR3 terminus, with the missing tail filled in from the germline J gene. The rearrangement joins TRBV5-4 to TRBJ2-7; D is undetermined. This CDR3 has 13 residues. The V gene lost 4 bases and the J gene lost 6 bases, with 14 bases spanning the gap. The germline gives CDR1 SGHNT, CDR2 YYREEE (reference sequence). The CDR3 loop reads CASSRSTSGEQYF. The CDR3 DNA, read in part, is TGTGCCAGCAGCCGGTCCACATCGGGCGAG.

The covered CDR3 bases are TGTGCCAGCAGCCGACAGGGTCAAGGGAGCACTGAA. Residues: CASSRQGQGSTE. The complete CDR3 protein is CASSRQGQGSTEAFF. The rearrangement joins TRBV2 to TRBJ1-1, with TRBD1 matching 7 bases. Read data end 3 residues before the CDR3 end; the end is taken from the germline J gene. J lost 4 bases, V lost 6 bases, and 11 bases had no gene match. Looked up from germline, CDR1 is SNHLY and CDR2 is FYNNEI. The CDR3 is 15 residues long.

In regard to this clone: The observed sequence ends 3 residues before the CDR3 terminus, with the missing tail filled in from the germline J gene. This chain connects TRBV19 to TRBJ1-2, with D maybe TRBD1 (5 bases). The germline V and J ends were trimmed by 4 bases and 4 bases, with 13 bases remaining between them. Germline CDR1 LNHDA, CDR2 SQIVND (reference sequence). The CDR3 loop spans 14 amino acids. CDR3 sequence: CASSTITGGYGYTF. The DNA read from the CDR3 is TGTGCCAGTAGTACGATAACAGGAGGCTATGGC.

To note about this clone: The sequence runs out 3 residues before the end of the CDR3; the remainder is reconstructed from the germline J gene. The rearrangement uses TRBV5-6 and TRBJ1-1; perhaps TRBD1 as D (6 bases). The CDR3 covers 15 residues. Germline CDR1 and CDR2: SGHDT and YYEEEE. V lost 4 bases and J lost 6, with 19 bases in between. The covered CDR3 bases are TGTGCCAGCAGCGCCCCTCGCGGGGGCGCGGCTGAA. It specifies CASSAPRGGAAE. The full CDR3 protein is CASSAPRGGAAEAFF.

Turning to this clone: The read ends 3 residues before the CDR3 terminus; that terminus is restored from the germline J gene. The chain is built from TRBV19 and TRBJ1-1, with D uncertain. The CDR3 length is 13 residues. Germline V gene lookup returns CDR1 LNHDA and CDR2 SQIVND (reference sequence). V lost 6 bases and J lost 6, with 14 bases in between. CDR3 DNA (partial): TGTGCCAGTAGCCAACACCTGATGGCTGAA. Its protein is CASSQHLMAE. The whole CDR3 protein is CASSQHLMAEAFF. Full variable domain (remainder filled in from reference TRBV19 and TRBJ1-1): DGGITQSPKYLFRKEGQNVTLSCEQNLNHDAMYWYRQDPGQGLRLIYYSQIVNDFQKGDIAEGYSVSREKKESFPLTVTSAQKNPTAFYLCASSQHLMAEAFFGQGTRLTVV.

As regards this clone: Read data end 3 residues before the CDR3 end; the end is taken from the germline J gene. The gene calls are TRBV30 and TRBJ2-3, with D tentatively TRBD1 (5 bases). The V end lost 1 base, the J end lost 1 base, and 12 bases lay between the germline ends. This CDR3 region has 15 residues. In germline, CDR1 is GTSNPN, CDR2 SVGIG (reference sequence). CDR3 sequence reads: CAWSGQGSRTDTQYF. CDR3 bases read: TGTGCCTGGAGTGGCCAGGGTTCGCGCACAGATACG.

Points on this clone: Read data end 3 residues before the CDR3 end; the end is taken from the germline J gene. J is TRBJ1-2 and V is TRBV6-2 or TRBV6-3; perhaps TRBD1 as D (5 bases). This CDR3 has 11 amino acids. Looked up from germline, CDR1 is MNHEY and CDR2 is SVGEGT. Trimming stripped 6 bases from V and 5 bases from J, with 7 bases between. CDR3 bases read: TGTGCCAGCAGAAGGGGATATGGC. This encodes CASRRGYG. The full CDR3 sequence reads CASRRGYGYTF.

Remarks on this clone: Coverage ceases 3 residues before the CDR3 finishes, and the germline J gene fills in the end. The rearrangement uses TRBV24-1 and TRBJ2-2; no definite D call. Germline V gives CDR1 KGHDR, CDR2 SFDVKD. V shed 4 bases and J shed 7 bases, with 6 bases lying between them. The CDR3 is 12 residues long. The CDR3 sequence is CATSEGDGELFF. The sequenced part of the CDR3 DNA is TGTGCCACCAGTGAGGGCGACGGGGAG.

About this clone itself: The read ends 3 residues shy of where the CDR3 ends; the end is completed using the germline J gene. This chain uses TRBV12-3 or TRBV12-4 with TRBJ1-1, with 7 bases fitting TRBD1. Unmatched junction bases numbered 8, after V lost 5 bases and J lost 5 bases. This CDR3 comprises 14 residues. The CDR3 loop reads CASSPRRGRTEAFF. Partial CDR3 DNA: TGTGCCAGCAGTCCGCGGAGGGGGCGTACTGAA.

Notes on this clone: The read gets to within 3 residues of the CDR3 end, and the germline J gene fills in the rest. V and J are TRBV10-2 and TRBJ2-7; D is undetermined. Trimming took off 2 bases at V and 4 bases at J, with 12 bases between the two ends. The CDR3 length is 14 residues. Per germline, CDR1 WSHSY and CDR2 SAAADI. CDR3 bases read: TGCGCCAGCAGTGAGAGGTCCATCCCTTACGAG. Amino acids: CASSERSIPYE. The whole CDR3 sequence reads CASSERSIPYEQYF.

Concerning this clone itself: The read falls 3 residues short of the CDR3 end, and the missing part is taken from the germline J gene. The rearrangement uses TRBV7-3 and TRBJ2-1, with TRBD1 matching over 9 bases. V lost 1 base and J lost 8; bases outside the gene matches: 6. The CDR3 runs 15 residues. CDR1 and CDR2 from the germline V gene are SGHTA and FQGTGA. CDR3 DNA, as far as it was read: TGTGCCAGCAGCTTAAAAGGGACAGGGTTCGATGAG. This translates into CASSLKGTGFDE. The CDR3 in full is CASSLKGTGFDEQFF.